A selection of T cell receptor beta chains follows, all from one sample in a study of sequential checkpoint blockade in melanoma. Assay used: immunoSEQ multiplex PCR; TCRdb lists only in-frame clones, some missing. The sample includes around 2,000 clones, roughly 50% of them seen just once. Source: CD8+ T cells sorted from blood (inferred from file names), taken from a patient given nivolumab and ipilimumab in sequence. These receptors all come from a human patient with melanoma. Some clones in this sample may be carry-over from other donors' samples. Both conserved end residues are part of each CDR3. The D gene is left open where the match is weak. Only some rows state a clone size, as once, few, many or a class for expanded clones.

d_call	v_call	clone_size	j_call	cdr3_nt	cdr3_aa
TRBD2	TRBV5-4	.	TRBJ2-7	TGTGCCAGCAGCTCCCCTACTAGCGGGACTTCCTACGAGCAGTACTTC	CASSSPTSGTSYEQYF
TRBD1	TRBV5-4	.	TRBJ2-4	TGTGCCAGCACGTCGGGACAGGGGGCCAAAAACATTCAGTACTTC	CASTSGQGAKNIQYF
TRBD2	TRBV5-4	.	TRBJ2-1	TGTGCCAGCAGCCCGGGACTAGCGGGGGGGCCTGAGAATGAGCAGTTCTTC	CASSPGLAGGPENEQFF
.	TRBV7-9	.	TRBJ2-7	TGTGCCAGCAGTTCTGACCGCGTAACCAGGGGGGTCCCCTACGAGCAGTACTTC	CASSSDRVTRGVPYEQYF
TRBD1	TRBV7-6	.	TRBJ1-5	TGTGCCAGCAGCCCCGGGACAGGGGTCAATCAGCCCCAGCATTTT	CASSPGTGVNQPQHF
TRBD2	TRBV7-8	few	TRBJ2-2	TGTGCAAGCAGCTTATTTTTCTCAGCGGGGGGGCCAGCAGGGGAGCTGTTTTTT	CASSLFFSAGGPAGELFF
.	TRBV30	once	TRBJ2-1	TGTGCCTGGAGTCCTCAGGACAATGAGCAGTTCTTC	CAWSPQDNEQFF
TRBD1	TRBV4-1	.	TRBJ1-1	TGCGCCAGCAGCCTGTCGGCGGGCCGGGACAGGGCAGCTGAAGCTTTCTTT	CASSLSAGRDRAAEAFF
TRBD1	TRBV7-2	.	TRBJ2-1	TGTGCCAGCAGCTTAGGACAGGGGCTGGGTGAGCAGTTCTTC	CASSLGQGLGEQFF
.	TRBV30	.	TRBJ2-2	TGTGCCCGTTCAGTTTTGGCGAACACCGGGGAGCTGTTTTTT	CARSVLANTGELFF
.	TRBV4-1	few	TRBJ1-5	TGCGCCAGCAGCCAAGGGACAGAACATAGCAATCAGCCCCAGCATTTT	CASSQGTEHSNQPQHF
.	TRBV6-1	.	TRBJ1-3	TGTGCCAGCAGTGAAGTGAAGGGACAAGGAAGGGACTATTTCCGAAACACCATATATTTT	CASSEVKGQGRDYFRNTIYF
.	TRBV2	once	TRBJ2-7	TGTGCCAGCAGTGAAAACCCCCCGGGAGCCAGCTCCTACGAGCAGTACTTC	CASSENPPGASSYEQYF
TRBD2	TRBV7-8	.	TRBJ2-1	TGTGCCAGCAGCCCCAGGAGACTAGCGGGGACCTACAATGAGCAGTTCTTC	CASSPRRLAGTYNEQFF
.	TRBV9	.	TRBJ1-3	TGTGCCAGCAGCCTTGGGACATTTTTCGAAGGAAACACCATATATTTT	CASSLGTFFEGNTIYF
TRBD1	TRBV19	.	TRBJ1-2	TGTGCCAGTAGTATTGGGGGACAGGGGGCATCCCCTAACTATGGCTACACCTTC	CASSIGGQGASPNYGYTF
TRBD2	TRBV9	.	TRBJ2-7	TGTGCCAGCAGCGCAGAGCCTAGCGGGGGTGTCTACGAGCAGTACTTC	CASSAEPSGGVYEQYF
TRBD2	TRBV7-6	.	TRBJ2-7	TGTGCCAGCAGTCCCCTTACGACTAGCGAGTCCTACGAGCAGTACTTC	CASSPLTTSESYEQYF
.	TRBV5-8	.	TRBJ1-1	TGTGCCAGCAGCCGCCCTACGCAGGGTGAAGCTTTCTTT	CASSRPTQGEAFF
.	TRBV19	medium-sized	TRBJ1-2	TGTGCCAGTAGTCCTCACCCCGCGGAGCTAGAGAACTATGGCTACACCTTC	CASSPHPAELENYGYTF
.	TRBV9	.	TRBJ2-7	TGTGCCAGCAGCGTAGGACAGGCGAGCTCCTACGAGCAGTACTTC	CASSVGQASSYEQYF
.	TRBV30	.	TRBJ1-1	TGTGCCTGGAGCGGCGGGACCACTGAAGCTTTCTTT	CAWSGGTTEAFF
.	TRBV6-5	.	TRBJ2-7	TGTGCCAGCAGTTACTCGAGTACAACAGGGTTTAGGGAGCAGTACTTC	CASSYSSTTGFREQYF
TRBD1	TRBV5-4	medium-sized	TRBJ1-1	TGTGCCAGCAGCCTCGGACAGGTGAACACTGAAGCTTTCTTT	CASSLGQVNTEAFF
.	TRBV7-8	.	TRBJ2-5	TGTGCCGGCGGACAAGGGCTAGAAACAGAGACCCAGTACTTC	CAGGQGLETETQYF
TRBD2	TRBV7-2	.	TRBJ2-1	TGTGCCAGCAGCTCCGGACTAGCGGGGTCCAATGAGCAGTTCTTC	CASSSGLAGSNEQFF
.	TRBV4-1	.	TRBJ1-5	TGCGCCAGCAGCCAAGTACTCAATCAGCCCCAGCATTTT	CASSQVLNQPQHF
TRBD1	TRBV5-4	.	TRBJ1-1	TGTGCCAGCAGCTTCGGGACAGCTGAAGCTTTCTTT	CASSFGTAEAFF
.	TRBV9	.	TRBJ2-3	TGTGCCAGCAGCAAGGAGGGGGCCGCAGATACGCAGTATTTT	CASSKEGAADTQYF
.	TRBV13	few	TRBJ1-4	TGTGCCAGCAGTCTACAGGGTGGGTTTGAAAAACTGTTTTTT	CASSLQGGFEKLFF
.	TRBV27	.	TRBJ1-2	TGTGCCAGCAGTTCATACTACGGACTAAACTATGGCTACACCTTC	CASSSYYGLNYGYTF
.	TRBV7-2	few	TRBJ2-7	TGTGCCAGCAGCTTAGTCTTGGCTAGCCCTAACTACGAGCAGTACTTC	CASSLVLASPNYEQYF
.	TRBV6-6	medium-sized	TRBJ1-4	TGTGCCAGCAGTCTCACCGGTACAACTAATGAAAAACTGTTTTTT	CASSLTGTTNEKLFF
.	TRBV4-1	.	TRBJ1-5	TGCGCCAGCAGCCAAGATGAGTACCCAAATCAGCCCCAGCATTTT	CASSQDEYPNQPQHF
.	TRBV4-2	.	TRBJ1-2	TGTGCCAGCAGCACCGGGGACACTTTGTATGGCTACACCTTC	CASSTGDTLYGYTF
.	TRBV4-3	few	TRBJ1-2	TGCGCCAGCAAGGAAGGGCAGGGCCTCGGGTATGGCTACACCTTC	CASKEGQGLGYGYTF
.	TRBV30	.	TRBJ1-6	TGTGCCTGGAGTGTGGGCAGGGGTTATAATTCACCCCTCCACTTT	CAWSVGRGYNSPLHF
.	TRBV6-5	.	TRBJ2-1	TGTGCCAGCACCACGGGGTACAATGAGCAGTTCTTC	CASTTGYNEQFF
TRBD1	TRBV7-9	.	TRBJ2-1	TGTGCCAGCTTGGGACAGACACTGTACAATGAGCAGTTCTTC	CASLGQTLYNEQFF
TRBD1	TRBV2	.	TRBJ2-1	TGTGCCAGCAGTGAAAGGGCGGGGACAGGGTATGAGCAGTTCTTC	CASSERAGTGYEQFF
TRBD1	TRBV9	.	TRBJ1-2	TGTGCCAGCAGCGGCTGGACAGGGCCAAACTATGGCTACACCTTC	CASSGWTGPNYGYTF
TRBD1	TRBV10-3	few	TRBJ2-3	TGTGCCATCAGTGAGTTGGGACAGGGGACAGATACGCAGTATTTT	CAISELGQGTDTQYF
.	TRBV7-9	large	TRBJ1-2	TGTGCCAGCAGCCCCGCGGGGCAGGTTAAAGGCTACACCTTC	CASSPAGQVKGYTF
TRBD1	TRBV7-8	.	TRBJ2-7	TGTGCCAGCAGCTTAGAACAGGGGGCTTACTACGAGCAGTACTTC	CASSLEQGAYYEQYF
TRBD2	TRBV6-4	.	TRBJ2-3	TGTGCCAGCAGTGACGGCGCGGGAGGCACAGATACGCAGTATTTT	CASSDGAGGTDTQYF
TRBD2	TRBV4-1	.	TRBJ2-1	TGTGCCAGCAGCCAAGATAGCGGGGGATCCTACAATGAGCAGTTCTTC	CASSQDSGGSYNEQFF
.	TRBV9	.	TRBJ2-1	TGTGCCAGCAGCGGAGGCTACAATGAGCAGTTCTTC	CASSGGYNEQFF
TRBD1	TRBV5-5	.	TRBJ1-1	TGTGCCAGCAGCCTCGGACAGGTGAACACTGAAGCTTTCTTT	CASSLGQVNTEAFF